This T cell receptor beta chain was recovered during a study of shared clonotypes between healthy human individuals (dated by TCRdb to the early 2020s). About the investigation overall: The cohort included a few men and two women between 18 and 49 years of age. For each donor, three plates each were used for CD4 naive and CD4 memory, two plates were used for CD8 naive, and one plate was used for CD8 memory. The study deeply sequenced blood TCR repertoires of about 5 healthy adults to estimate repertoire size and the extent of clonotype sharing between individuals. To increase sequencing depth and limit assay-specific biases, different laboratories used diverse techniques to prepare libraries and sequence TCR repertoires. Each donor's leukapheresis produced roughly between about 0.9 and 9.5 billion PBMCs.

Note on this clone: What this receptor recognizes is not known. Base qualities are not recorded, but no much larger clone differs from it by a single base.

Donors were healthy HIV-negative adults with no recently reported acute infections or vaccinations. Every donor was a Caucasian adult residing in Nashville, Tennessee, USA. Magnetic negative selection was used to enrich CD4+ T cells, after which naive cells were positively selected on CD45RA and the negative fraction became the memory subset. After blood collection by leukapheresis, PBMCs were isolated using Ficoll-Histopaque density gradient centrifugation and then cryopreserved in the vapor phase of liquid nitrogen. Analytical flow cytometry was used to check the purity and quantity of every magnetically sorted T cell population. From each sorted fraction, genomic DNA was isolated and quantified by UV absorbance on a Nanodrop 2000c. There are 15 amino acids in the CDR3, from cysteine to phenylalanine inclusive. Here the CDR3 DNA is all that survives: 45 bases in frame from base 1. According to the germline V gene, CDR1 reads SGHDN and CDR2 reads FVKESK. The junction shows trimming of 0 bases on V and 8 bases on J, plus 14 bases between the germline ends.

Using the deep immunoSEQ assay, multiplex PCR amplified TCR CDR3 regions from genomic DNA. Extracted genomic DNA from each cell subset was distributed evenly across all wells of several immunoSEQ 96-well plates, and each plate was treated as a replicate. For sorted subsets, roughly 200 ng genomic DNA, equal to 25,000 to 35,000 T cell genomes, was loaded into each replicate PCR. Purified libraries were quantified with a Qubit 3.0 fluorometer, sized on a Bioanalyzer 2100, and re-quantified with the KAPA Library Quantification kit. A separate single-read 150-cycle Illumina NextSeq 550 flow cell was used to sequence each immunoSEQ 96-well plate. The published analysis was carried out like this. The immunoSEQ output contained only junctional sequences without quality scores, so filtering could not match that applied to full-length reads. To assign V/J genes and CDR3, sequences were annotated using PyIR, a Python wrapper for IgBLAST v1.9, with IMGT germline references. Reads with weak V/J assignments (E-value above 1e-6), missing CDR3, stop codons, out-of-frame junctions, or ambiguous translated residues were removed. V3J clonotypes were defined by identical inferred V gene, J gene, and CDR3 amino acid sequence. Percentage overlap between repertoires was computed as shared unique clonotypes divided by the size of the smaller repertoire. Three approaches were used to assess repertoire richness: RTK rarefaction, the Chao1 estimator, and Recon v2.1 estimates of unobserved clonotypes. Generation probabilities for all TCRbeta clonotypes obtained by the gDNA method from a few donors were computed using OLGA. The immuneACCESS repertoire file appears here via TCRdb, limited to in-frame rearrangements. These files lack a portion of the clones; in checked studies, under half of the deficit traces to unresolved V genes, and the cause of the others is not known. V, J and clone size were drawn from that table, and D and trimming were deduced from the DNA. The sample table records roughly 2,500,000 clones; 93% of these occur just once. The ten most abundant clones make up approximately 0.35% of the sample.

Broad study findings and their caveats: Sharing across a few donors was observed for around 5% of naive CD4, 3% to 3.5% of naive CD8, 2% to 2.5% of memory CD4, and roughly 0.4% of memory CD8 clonotypes. Larger estimated clonotype richness was generally found for naive subsets than for memory subsets. Even with the large sequencing depth, rarefaction of the sorted-subset datasets indicated that sequencing was incomplete. Only blood was sampled, and tissue TCR repertoires likely differ from those in blood. Compared with non-shared clonotypes, the clonotypes found in all four sorted-subset donors had higher generation probabilities. Because the study included a small number of donors, the genetic and exposure-history diversity represented was limited. Based on pairwise subsampling, the degree of clonotype sharing among donors was expected to be affected by sequencing depth.

The chain is made from TRBV14 and TRBJ2-1; the D gene is unclear. Sequenced input: naive CD4+ T cells from PBMCs. This specimen's cell subset or site label, interpreted: CD45RA+ positively selected. This clonotype was sampled from a young man in good health. Some clones in this sample may be carry-over from other donors' samples. The DNA is as follows: TGTGCCAGCAGCCAAGATCCTCGGAGTCGGTATGAGCAGTTCTTC. It is translated as CASSQDPRSRYEQFF.